The text below deals with one T cell receptor beta chain. The treatment denotes: 15 to 20 received Ad26.COV2.S at low or high dose, single or two shots; several received placebo; per-sample allocation not given. Sampling was done on day 63 after the first vaccine or placebo injection. Its platform was an Ad26 vector, and its expressed antigen was Wuhan-strain SARS-CoV-2 spike. The sample is drawn from a study of Ad26.COV2.S vaccination and SARS-CoV-2 variants. Study information: Donor was assigned to the Ad26.COV2.S arm of trial COV1001.

Profiled with immunoSEQ multiplex PCR; TCRdb holds only in-frame clones, not every one. The table has some 370,000 clones, 83% seen once. The CDR3 has 13 residues. V dropped 4 bases and J dropped 3 bases, with 10 bases sitting between them. From germline, CDR1 is LNHDA and CDR2 SQIVND (reference sequence). This clonotype was sampled from a person aged 18-60 years who received the Ad26.COV2.S COVID-19 vaccine or a placebo. Sample: peripheral blood, taken in a trial of Ad26.COV2.S vaccine versus placebo. The J gene is TRBJ2-7, the V gene TRBV19; D unclear. The CDR3 region has the DNA TGTGCCAGTAGTACTACACTCTACTACGAGCAGTACTTC. It encodes CASSTTLYYEQYF.